Shown below are 4 T cell receptor beta chains from a single sample sequenced in a study of T cell repertoires in cytomegalovirus infection. Their antigens remain unidentified. TCRdb redid the calling of the reads with MiXCR, one entry per CDR3 protein. The sample includes hundreds of thousands of distinct CDR3 sequences, 30% to 40% of them seen just once. Material: cultured PBMCs, obtained from culture after CMV antigen stimulation. These receptors were taken from a human donor in good health (CMV status not recorded). Some clones in this sample may be carry-over from other donors' samples.

This clonotype was recorded a few times. The chain has TRBV7-2 and TRBJ2-7, with D perhaps TRBD2 (5 bases). The CDR3 runs 14 residues. Trimming stripped 4 bases from V and 0 bases from J, with 10 bases between. In germline, CDR1 is SGHTA, CDR2 FQGNSA. CDR3 sequence (DNA): TGTGCCAGCAGCTCTAGCAGAGCCTCCTACGAGCAGTACTTC. It is translated as CASSSSRASYEQYF.

In its sample, this clonotype was seen a few times. The V call is TRBV28, the J call TRBJ1-5; D is uncertain. V was clipped by 6 bases and J by 1 base, with 16 bases between them. The CDR3 runs to 16 residues. The germline CDR1 and CDR2 sequences are MDHEN and SYDVKM. CDR3 DNA sequence: TGTGCCAGCAGCCCTGCGGGCGGAATGAGCAATCAGCCCCAGCATTTT. Its protein is CASSPAGGMSNQPQHF. Full variable domain (rest looked up from reference TRBV28 and TRBJ1-5): DVKVTQSSRYLVKRTGEKVFLECVQDMDHENMFWYRQDPGLGLRLIYFSYDVKMKEKGDIPEGYSVSREKKERFSLILESASTNQTSMYLCASSPAGGMSNQPQHFGDGTRLSIL.

The V call is TRBV2, the J call TRBJ2-7; D uncertain. The CDR3 runs 13 residues. Germline V lookup: CDR1 SNHLY, CDR2 FYNNEI. V was trimmed by 4 bases and J by 6 bases, leaving 13 bases between them. Here the CDR3 reads CASSGDRMGEQYF. The CDR3 nucleotides read TGTGCCAGCAGTGGTGACCGAATGGGCGAGCAGTACTTC.

V and J are TRBV27 and TRBJ2-3, with D perhaps matching TRBD2 (6 bases). CDR3 length: 15 amino acids. V was pared by 7 bases and J by 1 base, with 15 bases between. CDR1 is MNHEY and CDR2 is SMNVEV in the germline V gene (reference sequence). DNA of the CDR3: TGTGCCAGCAATCGCCGGGACTTGGGCACAGATACGCAGTATTTT. This sequence encodes CASNRRDLGTDTQYF.